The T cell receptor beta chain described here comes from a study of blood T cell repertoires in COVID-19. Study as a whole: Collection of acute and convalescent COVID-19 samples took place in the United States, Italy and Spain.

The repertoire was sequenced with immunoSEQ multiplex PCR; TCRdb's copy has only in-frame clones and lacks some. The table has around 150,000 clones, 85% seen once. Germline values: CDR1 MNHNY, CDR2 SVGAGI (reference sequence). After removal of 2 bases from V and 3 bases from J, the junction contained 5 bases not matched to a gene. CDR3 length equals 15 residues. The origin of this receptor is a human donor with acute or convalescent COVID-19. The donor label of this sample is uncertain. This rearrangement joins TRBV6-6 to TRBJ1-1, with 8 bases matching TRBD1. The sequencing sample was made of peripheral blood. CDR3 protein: CASSYQDRAHTEAFF. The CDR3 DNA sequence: TGTGCCAGCAGTTACCAGGACAGGGCCCACACTGAAGCTTTCTTT.